Listed here is a single TCR beta chain. Its antigen is currently unknown. The PCR ran on 60 Vbeta and 13 Jbeta primers. Some clones are missing from TCRdb's copy, which holds only in-frame ones; the method was immunoSEQ multiplex PCR. There are 80,000 to 95,000 clones in the sample; 78% occur only once, and under 7% lies in the top ten. This sample is drawn from a study of cytomegalovirus exposure and HLA in healthy donors. In the study overall: Among the roughly 370 genotyped donors, approximately 82% were placed in the Caucasian-associated ancestry cluster.

Study results and limitations: The productive fraction for most TCR beta V segments was about 87% or about 30% in an earlier analysis. Association with HLA alleles at 0.05 false discovery rate was found for 16,951 TCR beta sequences in a later analysis.

This receptor was identified in a man aged 18-30 years in good health and CMV-seropositive. The sequenced sample was PBMCs.

CDR3 residues: CASSLGSGWDQNIQYF. CDR3 DNA sequence: TGTGCCAGCAGCTTAGGTAGCGGCTGGGACCAAAACATTCAGTACTTC. The chain couples TRBV7-8 to TRBJ2-4, with D tentatively TRBD2 (6 bases). CDR3 size: 16 residues. V gave up 1 base and J gave up 5 bases, with 15 bases separating them. The V gene's germline CDR1 is SGHVS and CDR2 FQNEAQ.